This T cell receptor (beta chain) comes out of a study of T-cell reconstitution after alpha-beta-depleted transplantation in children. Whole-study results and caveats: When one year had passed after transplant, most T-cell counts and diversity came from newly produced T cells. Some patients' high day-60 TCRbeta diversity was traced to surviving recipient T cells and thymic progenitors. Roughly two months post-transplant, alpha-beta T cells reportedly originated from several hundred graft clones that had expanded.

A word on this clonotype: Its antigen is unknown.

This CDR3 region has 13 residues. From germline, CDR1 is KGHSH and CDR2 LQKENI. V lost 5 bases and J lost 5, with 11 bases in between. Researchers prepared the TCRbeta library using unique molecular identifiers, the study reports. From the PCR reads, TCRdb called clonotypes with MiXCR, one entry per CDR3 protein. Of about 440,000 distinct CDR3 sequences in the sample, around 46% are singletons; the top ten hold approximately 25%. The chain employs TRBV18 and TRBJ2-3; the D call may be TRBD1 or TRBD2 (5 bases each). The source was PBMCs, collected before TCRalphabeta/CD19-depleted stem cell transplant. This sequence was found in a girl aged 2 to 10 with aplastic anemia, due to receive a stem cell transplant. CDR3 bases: TGTGCCAGCTCAGCCTCTGGGGGAGATACGCAGTATTTT. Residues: CASSASGGDTQYF.